This TCR beta chain stems from a study of blood T cells in healthy people across ages. Study-level results: Estimated diversity across one million T cells was deemed an underestimate.

About this clonotype itself: No antigen is known for it.

With a J-beta primer mix and a sample-barcoded 5' primer, a second PCR ran roughly 6 to 11 cycles. TCRdb reprocessed the 5' RACE reads with MiXCR, giving one entry per CDR3 protein. The sample records 1.5 million to 2 million distinct CDR3 sequences, more than 35% being singletons. CDR1 and CDR2 from the germline V gene are SQVTM and ANQGSEA. This CDR3 has 14 amino acids. This TCR was sampled from a human donor in good health. Sequencing was carried out using blood. This chain connects TRBV29-1 to TRBJ2-5, with D possibly being TRBD1 or TRBD2 (5 bases each). Judging by the DNA end, TRBJ2-7 fits better; the J call may be wrong. The CDR3: CSVEGDGGRNEQYF. DNA for the CDR3: TGCAGCGTTGAAGGGGATGGGGGTCGCAACGAGCAGTACTTC.